Presented here are 15 T cell receptor beta chains from one specimen sequenced in a study of CD8 T cells in ankylosing spondylitis. One entry per CDR3 protein results from TCRdb running MiXCR on the 5' RACE reads. The sample records under 300,000 distinct CDR3 sequences, about 10% being singletons. Sequenced sample: blood, either unsorted or a sorted T cell fraction (not recorded which). These receptors were taken from a male donor with ankylosing spondylitis or in good health (not recorded which).

Remarks on this clonotype: Just one base apart from a much larger clone, this may be a read error. CDR3 nucleotides: TGCGCCAGCAGCGACAGTGGGGCAGGGATTAAAGAGACCCAGTACTTC. It codes for CASSDSGAGIKETQYF. The V and J genes are TRBV5-1 and TRBJ2-5; possible D gene TRBD1, 5 bases. This CDR3 contains 16 residues. Trimming pared 4 bases from V and 3 bases from J, leaving 19 bases between. Per the germline V gene, CDR1 is SGHRS and CDR2 is YFSETQ.

This clonotype came up many times. This rearrangement joins TRBV5-6 to TRBJ2-2; the D call may be TRBD1 or TRBD2 (5 bases each). Trimming stripped 6 bases from V and 7 bases from J, with 13 bases between. Per the germline V gene, CDR1 is SGHDT and CDR2 is YYEEEE. The CDR3 loop spans 13 amino acids. CDR3 sequence (DNA): TGTGCCAGCACCGGGACGGTCCTCGGGGAGCTGTTTTTT. Encoded protein: CASTGTVLGELFF.

This clonotype was recorded a few times. The genes are TRBV3-1 and TRBJ1-2; no clear D. Germline V gene lookup returns CDR1 LGHDT and CDR2 YNNKEL (reference sequence). Trimming shortened V by 1 base and J by 6 bases, and 18 bases separated the two germline ends. The CDR3 sequence is 16 residues long. This CDR3 reads CASSQVAYSGSDGYTF. CDR3 coding DNA: TGTGCCAGCAGCCAAGTCGCTTATAGTGGGTCCGATGGCTACACCTTC.

This clonotype has only a few counts. This sequence joins TRBV7-3 and TRBJ2-3; D unresolved. This CDR3 is built from 15 residues. With 5 bases removed from V and 1 base from J, the gap between germline ends came to 13 bases. Looked up from germline, CDR1 is SGHTA and CDR2 is FQGTGA. The CDR3 DNA is TGTGCCAGCAGCCTAGGATTGGTGGGCACAGATACGCAGTATTTT. Encoded protein: CASSLGLVGTDTQYF.

This clonotype was observed many times. The chain couples TRBV5-1 to TRBJ2-1; D is unresolved. This CDR3 has 15 amino acids. Germline V lookup: CDR1 SGHRS, CDR2 YFSETQ. The germline V and J ends were trimmed by 0 bases and 5 bases, with 12 bases remaining between them. The CDR3 loop reads CASSLGPSINNEQFF. DNA of the CDR3: TGCGCCAGCAGCTTGGGGCCGAGCATCAACAATGAGCAGTTCTTC.

The rearrangement links TRBV6-5 to TRBJ2-3; possibly TRBD1 for D (5 bases). CDR1 and CDR2 from the germline V gene are MNHEY and SVGAGI. V was shortened by 5 bases and J by 2 bases, with 14 bases between the two germline ends. This CDR3 contains 15 residues. CDR3 amino acids: CASSKTARPTDTQYF. DNA of the CDR3: TGTGCCAGCAGTAAGACAGCTCGGCCCACAGATACGCAGTATTTT.

This clonotype was seen a few times. This chain connects TRBV5-6 to TRBJ2-1; no reliable D call. The germline CDR1 and CDR2 sequences are SGHDT and YYEEEE. The V end was cut by 3 bases, the J end by 0 bases, with 10 bases between. CDR3 length: 15 residues. For the CDR3, the DNA is TGTGCCAGCAGCTGGGGTACTTCCTCCTACAATGAGCAGTTCTTC. It is translated as CASSWGTSSYNEQFF.

The J gene is TRBJ2-3, the V gene TRBV30; tentative D call: TRBD2 (6 bases). Germline lookup yields CDR1 GTSNPN and CDR2 SVGIG (reference sequence). The ends were cut back, 4 bases at V and 2 bases at J, with 19 bases in the middle. The CDR3 consists of 16 residues. In nucleotides, the CDR3 is TGTGCCTGGACCCGGGGAGGCGGCGGGGCCACAGATACGCAGTATTTT. Translation: CAWTRGGGGATDTQYF.

This clonotype was detected ten times or more. This rearrangement joins TRBV5-1 to TRBJ2-1; D unclear. Germline CDR1 and CDR2: SGHRS and YFSETQ. The V end lost 4 bases, the J end lost 7 bases, and 15 bases lay between the germline ends. CDR3 size: 14 residues. The CDR3 bases are TGCGCCAGCAGCCAAGGCGACGTTCAGAATGAGCAGTTCTTC. This sequence encodes CASSQGDVQNEQFF.

The table lists this clonotype with many counts. This chain's CDR3 is CASSPTGVTEAFF. The CDR3 coding sequence is TGTGCCAGCAGCCCCACGGGGGTCACTGAAGCTTTCTTT. The chain employs TRBV2 and TRBJ1-1, with D tentatively TRBD1 (5 bases). V was clipped by 6 bases and J by 4 bases, with 12 bases between them. From germline, CDR1 is SNHLY and CDR2 FYNNEI. The CDR3 has 13 residues.

In its sample, this clonotype was seen many times. The chain links TRBV5-1 to TRBJ1-1, with D unclear. CDR1 SGHRS and CDR2 YFSETQ come from the germline V gene. CDR3 length: 13 residues. V lost 1 base, J lost 1 base, and 5 bases lay in between. The CDR3 loop reads CASSLPPNTEAFF. The CDR3 coding sequence is TGCGCCAGCAGCTTGCCCCCGAACACTGAAGCTTTCTTT. The variable domain in full, with the rest retrieved from reference TRBV5-1 and TRBJ1-1, is KAGVTQTPRYLIKTRGQQVTLSCSPISGHRSVSWYQQTPGQGLQFLFEYFSETQRNKGNFPGRFSGRQFSNSRSEMNVSTLELGDSALYLCASSLPPNTEAFFGQGTRLTVV.

This clonotype was detected ten times or more. This chain joins TRBV28 and TRBJ1-3, with 8 bases matching TRBD1. This CDR3 spans 16 amino acids. Unmatched junction bases numbered 5, after V lost 4 bases and J lost 0 bases. Germline CDR1 is MDHEN and CDR2 is SYDVKM. The CDR3 DNA is TGTGCCAGCAGTTCCCGGACAGGGTACTCTGGAAACACCATATATTTT. It translates to CASSSRTGYSGNTIYF.

CDR3 in amino acids: CASSDPGTAGETQYF. In DNA, the CDR3 is TGTGCCAGCAGCGACCCCGGGACCGCGGGAGAGACCCAGTACTTC. The chain carries TRBV7-2 and TRBJ2-5, with D possibly being TRBD1 or TRBD2 (5 bases each). Trimming took off 5 bases at V and 4 bases at J, with 17 bases between the two ends. The CDR3 contains 15 residues. In germline, CDR1 is SGHTA, CDR2 FQGNSA.

A few counts support this clonotype. V and J are TRBV7-9 and TRBJ1-6; D perhaps matches TRBD1 (5 bases). V was clipped by 5 bases and J by 0 bases, with 14 bases between them. The CDR3 covers 17 residues. Germline lookup yields CDR1 SEHNR and CDR2 FQNEAQ (reference sequence). For the CDR3, the DNA is TGTGCCAGCAGCAACGAAGGGGAGAGCTCCTATAATTCACCCCTCCACTTT. Residues: CASSNEGESSYNSPLHF.

This clonotype was seen repeatedly, ten times or more. The chain is built from TRBV29-1 and TRBJ2-1; 7 bases agree with TRBD1. Germline trimming cut 3 bases from V and 4 bases from J; bases unmatched to any gene: 3. The CDR3 runs to 13 residues. The germline V gene encodes CDR1 SQVTM and CDR2 ANQGSEA. This CDR3 is CSVEGQLYNEQFF. CDR3 bases: TGCAGCGTTGAGGGACAGTTATACAATGAGCAGTTCTTC.